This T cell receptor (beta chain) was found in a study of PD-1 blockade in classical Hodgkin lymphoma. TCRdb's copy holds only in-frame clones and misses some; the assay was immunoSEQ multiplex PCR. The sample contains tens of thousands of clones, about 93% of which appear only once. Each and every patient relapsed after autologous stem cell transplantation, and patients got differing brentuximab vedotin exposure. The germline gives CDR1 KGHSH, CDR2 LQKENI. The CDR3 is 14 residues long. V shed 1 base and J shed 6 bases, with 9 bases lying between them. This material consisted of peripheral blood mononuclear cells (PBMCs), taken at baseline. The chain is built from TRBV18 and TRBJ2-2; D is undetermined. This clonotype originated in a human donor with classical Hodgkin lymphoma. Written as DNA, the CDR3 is TGTGCCAGCTCACCACAATCCAGCGCCGGGGAGCTGTTTTTT. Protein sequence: CASSPQSSAGELFF.